This TCR beta chain was found in a study of T cells in Graves' hyperthyroidism and ophthalmopathy. Study-level results: For ophthalmopathy, model prediction preceded onset by a median 6.5 months.

The investigators amplified TCR beta CDR3 regions from RNA transcripts. Researchers ran a first-round RT-PCR on the TCR CDR3 using the HTBI primer set. One entry per CDR3 protein results from TCRdb running MiXCR on the multiplex PCR reads. In the table there are a few hundred thousand distinct CDR3 sequences, around 46% of which are singletons. Patients aged 18 to 65 had newly diagnosed hyperthyroidism that had lasted under 2 months. Lactation, pregnancy, other autoimmune disease or uncontrolled infection led to exclusion of patients. A remark on this clonotype: Its antigen remains unidentified.

The specimen was peripheral blood or thyroid tissue (not recorded which). This sequence originates from a woman aged 18-30 years with Graves' hyperthyroidism.

The CDR3 nucleotides are TGTGCCAGTAGTAGGTCGGAGGCTCCTAACTATGGCTACACCTTC. Amino acids: CASSRSEAPNYGYTF. The genes are TRBV19 and TRBJ1-2; the D is unclear. V lost 4 bases to trimming and J lost 0 bases, with 12 bases between them. This CDR3 comprises 15 residues. Germline assignment: CDR1 LNHDA and CDR2 SQIVND (reference sequence).